This T cell receptor (beta chain) was documented in a study of blood T cell repertoires in COVID-19. Across the study: Nucleic acid was either cDNA or gDNA, and it came from T cells, B-cell-depleted T cells, or PBMCs.

Some clones are missing from TCRdb's copy, which holds only in-frame ones; the method was immunoSEQ multiplex PCR. The top ten clones hold roughly 4% of a sample with around 150,000 clones, approximately 86% of them seen once. CDR1 and CDR2 (germline): MGHRA, YSYEKL. The CDR3 spans 14 residues. Germline trimming cut 11 bases from V and 0 bases from J; bases unmatched to any gene: 6. This chain uses TRBV4-1 with TRBJ2-1; TRBD1 aligns across 8 bases. This clonotype originated in a woman in her sixties or seventies who had recovered from COVID-19. Material: peripheral blood. For the CDR3, the DNA is TGCGCCGCCGGGGACAGGTTCTCCTACAATGAGCAGTTCTTC. As protein: CAAGDRFSYNEQFF.